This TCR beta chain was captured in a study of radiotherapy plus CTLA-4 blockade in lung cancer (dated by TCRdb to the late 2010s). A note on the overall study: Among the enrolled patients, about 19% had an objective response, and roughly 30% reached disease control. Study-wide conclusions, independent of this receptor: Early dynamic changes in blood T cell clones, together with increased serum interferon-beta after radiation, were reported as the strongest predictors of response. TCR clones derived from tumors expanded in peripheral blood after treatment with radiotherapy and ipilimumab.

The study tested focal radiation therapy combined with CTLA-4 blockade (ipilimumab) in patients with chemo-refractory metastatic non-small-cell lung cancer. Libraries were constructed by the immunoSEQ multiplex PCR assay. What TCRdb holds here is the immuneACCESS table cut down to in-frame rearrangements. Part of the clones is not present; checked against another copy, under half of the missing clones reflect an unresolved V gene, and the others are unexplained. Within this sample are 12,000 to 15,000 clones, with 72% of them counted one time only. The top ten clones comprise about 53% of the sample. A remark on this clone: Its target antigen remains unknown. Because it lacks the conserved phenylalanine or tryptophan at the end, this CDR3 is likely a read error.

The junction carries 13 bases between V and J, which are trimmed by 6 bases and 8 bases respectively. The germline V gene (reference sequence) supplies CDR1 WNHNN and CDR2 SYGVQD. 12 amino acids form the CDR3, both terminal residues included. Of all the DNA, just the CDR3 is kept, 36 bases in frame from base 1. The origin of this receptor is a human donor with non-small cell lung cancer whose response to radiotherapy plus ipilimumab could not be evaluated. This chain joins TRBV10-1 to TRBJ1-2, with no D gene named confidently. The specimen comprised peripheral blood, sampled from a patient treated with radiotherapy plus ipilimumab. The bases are TGCGCCAGCAGCGAGACGTCCATGGGCTACACCCTC. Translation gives CASSETSMGYTL.